A single sample is the source of the 14 T cell receptor beta chains below, sequenced in a study of tumor-infiltrating lymphocytes in localized non-small cell lung cancer. The repertoire was sequenced with immunoSEQ multiplex PCR; TCRdb's copy has only in-frame clones and lacks some. The sample lists about 15,000 clones, 75% to 85% seen once, with roughly 2.7% in the top ten. The sequenced material came from lung tumor tissue. These receptors were obtained from a human donor with non-small cell lung cancer.

A remark on this clone: The sample has other DNA sequences that encode this CDR3 too. V is TRBV9 and J is TRBJ2-2, with D hard to call. The V gene's germline CDR1 is SGDLS and CDR2 YYNGEE. The CDR3 is 13 residues long. Trimming cost V 0 bases and J 6 bases, with 6 bases left between them. The CDR3 sequence: CASSVGSPGELFF. CDR3 in DNA: TGTGCCAGCAGCGTAGGGTCGCCCGGGGAGCTGTTTTTT.

In its sample, this clone was seen a few times. This chain uses TRBV20-1 with TRBJ2-5; D gene ambiguous. With 5 bases removed from V and 7 bases from J, the gap between germline ends came to 11 bases. The CDR3 loop spans 11 amino acids. Germline V gives CDR1 DFQATT, CDR2 SNEGSKA (reference sequence). Here the CDR3 reads CSALSTGTQYF. For the CDR3, the DNA is TGCAGTGCTCTTAGTACGGGGACCCAGTACTTC.

The rearrangement joins TRBV14 to TRBJ2-1; D ambiguous. The CDR3 is made up of 14 amino acids. Germline V gene data show CDR1 as SGHDN and CDR2 as FVKESK. The V end lost 6 bases, the J end lost 6 bases, and 15 bases lay between the germline ends. The DNA of the CDR3 is TGTGCCAGCAGTCCCATCCTAGTTGGCAATGAGCAGTTCTTC. Amino acids: CASSPILVGNEQFF.

This chain connects TRBV14 to TRBJ2-7, with 9 positions matching TRBD2. Per the germline V gene, CDR1 is SGHDN and CDR2 is FVKESK. CDR3 length: 15 amino acids. With 4 bases clipped from V and 2 bases from J, the junction kept 6 bases outside the gene matches. CDR3 DNA sequence: TGTGCCAGCAGCCGGCGGGCTAGCGGGGCCTACGAGCAGTACTTC. Translation: CASSRRASGAYEQYF. Full variable domain (outside the CDR3, taken from reference TRBV14 and TRBJ2-7): EAGVTQFPSHSVIEKGQTVTLRCDPISGHDNLYWYRRVMGKEIKFLLHFVKESKQDESGMPNNRFLAERTGGTYSTLKVQPAELEDSGVYFCASSRRASGAYEQYFGPGTRLTVT.

The chain joins TRBV4-1 to TRBJ1-3, with TRBD1 matching over 8 bases. Germline trimming cut 1 base from V and 4 bases from J; bases unmatched to any gene: 6. CDR3 length: 16 residues. Germline V gives CDR1 MGHRA, CDR2 YSYEKL. CDR3 coding DNA: TGCGCCAGCAGCCAAGTCCATCAGGGGGCAGGAAACACCATATATTTT. Translating gives CASSQVHQGAGNTIYF.

This clone appeared once. This rearrangement joins TRBV11-2 to TRBJ2-1, with D tentatively TRBD1 (6 bases). This CDR3 has 19 amino acids. V was shortened by 4 bases and J by 3 bases, with 25 bases between the two germline ends. The germline V gene has CDR1 SGHAT and CDR2 FQNNGV. CDR3 nucleotides: TGTGCCAGCAGCTGGGGGCGGGTAGCACGGAGAGAGCTCTACAATGAGCAGTTCTTC. It codes for CASSWGRVARRELYNEQFF.

The table lists this clone with a count of one. V is TRBV2 and J is TRBJ2-5, with no clear D. Germline assignment: CDR1 SNHLY and CDR2 FYNNEI. Trimming shortened V by 7 bases and J by 2 bases, and 8 bases separated the two germline ends. The CDR3 runs 12 residues. The CDR3: CASNSGQETQYF. The CDR3 DNA follows: TGTGCCAGCAACTCCGGTCAAGAGACCCAGTACTTC.

V and J are TRBV5-4 and TRBJ2-3; a possible D gene is TRBD1 (5 bases). The V and J ends lost 3 bases and 5 bases respectively, with 13 bases between them. Germline V gene data show CDR1 as SGHNT and CDR2 as YYREEE (reference sequence). The CDR3 length is 14 residues. CDR3 DNA: TGTGCCAGCAGCTATGGGGCCCTTGGAGATACGCAGTATTTT. Translation: CASSYGALGDTQYF.

The chain joins TRBV7-2 to TRBJ1-3; the D is unclear. The V end was cut by 6 bases, the J end by 0 bases, with 12 bases between. The germline V gene encodes CDR1 SGHTA and CDR2 FQGNSA. This CDR3 comprises 15 residues. CDR3 nucleotides: TGTGCCAGCAGGAAGGACGCGAGCTCTGGAAACACCATATATTTT. Translating gives CASRKDASSGNTIYF.

The chain uses TRBV6-5 and TRBJ1-1; TRBD1 is a possible D gene (5 bases). The ends were cut back, 2 bases at V and 9 bases at J, with 16 bases in the middle. There are 14 residues in the CDR3. The germline CDR1 and CDR2 sequences are MNHEY and SVGAGI. Here the CDR3 reads CASSYRDSESKAFF. The CDR3 DNA reads as TGTGCCAGCAGTTACAGAGACAGCGAGTCTAAAGCTTTCTTT.

V usage is TRBV7-9 and J usage is TRBJ2-1; 9 bases are shared with TRBD2. V lost 3 bases and J lost 7; bases outside the gene matches: 7. Per the germline V gene, CDR1 is SEHNR and CDR2 is FQNEAQ (reference sequence). The CDR3 spans 15 residues. The CDR3 region is CASSFQSLAGNEQFF. The CDR3 nucleotides are TGTGCCAGCAGCTTTCAGTCCCTAGCGGGGAATGAGCAGTTCTTC.

This clone appeared a few times. This chain links TRBV5-6 with TRBJ1-2, with no clear D. Germline V gives CDR1 SGHDT, CDR2 YYEEEE. V was shortened by 1 base and J by 2 bases, with 0 bases between the two germline ends. This CDR3 is built from 11 residues. CDR3 in DNA: TGTGCCAGCAGCTTGAACTATGGCTACACCTTC. Amino acids: CASSLNYGYTF. The complete variable domain, with remaining parts taken from reference TRBV5-6 and TRBJ1-2, reads DAGVTQSPTHLIKTRGQQVTLRCSPKSGHDTVSWYQQALGQGPQFIFQYYEEEERQRGNFPDRFSGHQFPNYSSELNVNALLLGDSALYLCASSLNYGYTFGSGTRLTVV.

The genes are TRBV5-1 and TRBJ2-7, with 9 bases matching TRBD2. CDR1 is SGHRS and CDR2 is YFSETQ in the germline V gene. The ends lost 0 bases at V and 0 bases at J; junction bases unmatched: 1. The CDR3 covers 15 residues. For the CDR3, the DNA is TGCGCCAGCAGCTTGGGACTAGCGGACTCCTACGAGCAGTACTTC. This encodes CASSLGLADSYEQYF.

Only a few counts were recorded for this clone. The V gene is TRBV4-3, the J gene TRBJ1-1; possible D gene TRBD1, 5 bases. This CDR3 is built from 15 residues. Trimming shortened V by 3 bases and J by 1 base, and 12 bases separated the two germline ends. The germline CDR1 and CDR2 sequences are LGHNA and YSLEER. The CDR3 reads CASSQGRQRNTEAFF. The CDR3 DNA reads TGCGCCAGCAGCCAGGGCCGACAGAGGAACACTGAAGCTTTCTTT.